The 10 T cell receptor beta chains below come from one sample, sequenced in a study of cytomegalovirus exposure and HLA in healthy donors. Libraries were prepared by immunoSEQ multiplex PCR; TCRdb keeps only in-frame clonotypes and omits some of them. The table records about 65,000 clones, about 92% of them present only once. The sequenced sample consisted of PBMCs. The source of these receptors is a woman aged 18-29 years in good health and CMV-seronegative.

In DNA form, the CDR3 reads TGCGCCAGCAGCGGGGGAGTGCGGGGCGACAACACTGAAGCTTTCTTT. It encodes CASSGGVRGDNTEAFF. This rearrangement joins TRBV5-1 to TRBJ1-1; perhaps TRBD1 as D (5 bases). Trimming took off 4 bases at V and 2 bases at J, with 18 bases between the two ends. Germline values: CDR1 SGHRS, CDR2 YFSETQ. This CDR3 region has 16 residues.

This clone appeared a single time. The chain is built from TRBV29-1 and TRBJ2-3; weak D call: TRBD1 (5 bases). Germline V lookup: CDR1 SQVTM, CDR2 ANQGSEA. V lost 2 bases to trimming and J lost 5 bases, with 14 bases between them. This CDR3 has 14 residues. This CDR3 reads CSVEPVGQGDTQYF. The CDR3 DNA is TGCAGCGTTGAACCCGTAGGGCAGGGAGATACGCAGTATTTT.

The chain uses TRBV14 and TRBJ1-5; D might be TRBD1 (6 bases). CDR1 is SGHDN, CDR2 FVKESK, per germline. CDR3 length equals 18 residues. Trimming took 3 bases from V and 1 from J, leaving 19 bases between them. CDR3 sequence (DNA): TGTGCCAGCAGCCAGGCGACCACAGGGATTAGGAGCAATCAGCCCCAGCATTTT. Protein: CASSQATTGIRSNQPQHF.

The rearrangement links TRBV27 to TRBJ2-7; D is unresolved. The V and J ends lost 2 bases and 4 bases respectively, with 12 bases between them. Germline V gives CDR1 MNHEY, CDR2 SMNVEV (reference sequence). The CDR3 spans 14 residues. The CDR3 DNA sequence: TGTGCCAGCAGTTTACACGGGTCTAGATACGAGCAGTACTTC. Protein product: CASSLHGSRYEQYF.

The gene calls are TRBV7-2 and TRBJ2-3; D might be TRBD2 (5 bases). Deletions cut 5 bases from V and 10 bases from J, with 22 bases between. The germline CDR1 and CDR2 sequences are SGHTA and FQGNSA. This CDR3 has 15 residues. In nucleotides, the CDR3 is TGTGCCAGCAGCCCCCGGACTGTTCAACCGGGCGCGCAGTATTTT. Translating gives CASSPRTVQPGAQYF.

CDR3 in amino acids: CASSLRPGTANAAGTDTQYF. CDR3 in DNA: TGCGCCAGCAGCCTACGTCCCGGGACAGCGAACGCTGCCGGCACAGATACGCAGTATTTT. The V and J genes are TRBV5-1 and TRBJ2-3, with 7 bases fitting TRBD1. This CDR3 region has 20 residues. V gave up 4 bases and J gave up 1 base; unmatched junction bases: 21. Germline V gene sequence: CDR1 SGHRS, CDR2 YFSETQ.

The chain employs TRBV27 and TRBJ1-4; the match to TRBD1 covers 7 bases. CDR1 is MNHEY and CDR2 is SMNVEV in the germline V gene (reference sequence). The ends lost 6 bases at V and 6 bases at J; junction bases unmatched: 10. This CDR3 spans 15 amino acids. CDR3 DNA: TGTGCCAGCAGCGAATACAGGGGCTCAGATGAAAAACTGTTTTTT. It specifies CASSEYRGSDEKLFF.

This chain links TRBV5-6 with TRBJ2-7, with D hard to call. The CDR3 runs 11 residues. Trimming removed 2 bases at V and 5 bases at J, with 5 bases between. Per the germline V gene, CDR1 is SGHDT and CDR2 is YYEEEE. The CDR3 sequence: CASSFANEQYF. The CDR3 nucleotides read TGTGCCAGCAGCTTCGCGAACGAGCAGTACTTC. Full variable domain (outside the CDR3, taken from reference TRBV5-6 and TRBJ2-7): DAGVTQSPTHLIKTRGQQVTLRCSPKSGHDTVSWYQQALGQGPQFIFQYYEEEERQRGNFPDRFSGHQFPNYSSELNVNALLLGDSALYLCASSFANEQYFGPGTRLTVT.

In DNA, the CDR3 is TGTGCCAGCAGCGTGGGACAGGGACTAGATAATTCACCCCTCCACTTT. This translates into CASSVGQGLDNSPLHF. The chain combines TRBV9 with TRBJ1-6; 9 nucleotides agree with TRBD1. The CDR3 is 16 amino acids. The junction had 5 bases not matched to a gene; V was cut back by 2 bases and J by 5 bases. The germline V gene has CDR1 SGDLS and CDR2 YYNGEE.

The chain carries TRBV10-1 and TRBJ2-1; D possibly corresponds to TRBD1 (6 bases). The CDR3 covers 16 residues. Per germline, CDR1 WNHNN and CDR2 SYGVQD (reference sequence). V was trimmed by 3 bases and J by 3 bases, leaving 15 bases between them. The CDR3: CASSDQRTAIYNEQFF. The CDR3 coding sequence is TGCGCCAGCAGTGACCAGCGGACAGCCATCTACAATGAGCAGTTCTTC.